The next 29 T cell receptor beta chains were all read from a single sample in a study of T cell responses to AZD1222 COVID-19 vaccine. Using immunoSEQ multiplex PCR, the repertoire was profiled, and TCRdb retains in-frame clones only, with some absent. There are 140,000 to 150,000 clones in the sample; around 88% occur only once, and roughly 16% lies in the top ten. Sequenced material: peripheral blood, taken on day 0 of AZD1222 vaccination. The receptors come from an adult in good health.

V and J are TRBV5-1 and TRBJ1-2, with a weak D call TRBD1 (6 bases). The CDR3 spans 15 residues. Germline CDR1 SGHRS, CDR2 YFSETQ. The ends were cut back, 2 bases at V and 2 bases at J, with 13 bases in the middle. The CDR3 loop is CASSFTGTTNYGYTF. The CDR3 DNA sequence: TGCGCCAGCAGCTTTACAGGGACTACGAACTATGGCTACACCTTC.

In its sample, this clone was seen once. V is TRBV19 and J is TRBJ1-1; tentatively, D is TRBD1 (5 bases). V was clipped by 6 bases and J by 5 bases, with 16 bases between them. This CDR3 is built from 14 residues. CDR1 and CDR2 (germline): LNHDA, SQIVND (reference sequence). In nucleotides, the CDR3 is TGTGCCAGTAGGGCCCCGGGGGTAGGAACTGAAGCTTTCTTT. It is translated as CASRAPGVGTEAFF.

CDR3 amino acids: CASSQAPGQFYGYTF. CDR3 sequence (DNA): TGCGCCAGCAGCCAAGCCCCCGGACAATTCTATGGCTACACCTTC. The chain recombines TRBV4-1 with TRBJ1-2; maybe TRBD1 (5 bases). V was cut by 1 base and J by 4 bases, with 13 bases left in between. Germline assignment: CDR1 MGHRA and CDR2 YSYEKL. This CDR3 has 15 amino acids.

The V call is TRBV2, the J call TRBJ2-7; D perhaps matches TRBD2 (6 bases). Germline V gene sequence: CDR1 SNHLY, CDR2 FYNNEI. The length of the CDR3 is 12 residues. V shed 6 bases and J shed 1 base, with 7 bases lying between them. CDR3 sequence: CASREGSYEQYF. The CDR3, as DNA: TGTGCCAGCAGGGAGGGTTCCTACGAGCAGTACTTC.

This clone came up a few times. This sequence joins TRBV19 and TRBJ2-1; weak D call: TRBD2 (5 bases). Trimming left V 3 bases short and J 6 bases short, with 6 bases between. CDR3 length equals 12 residues. Per germline, CDR1 LNHDA and CDR2 SQIVND (reference sequence). CDR3 DNA sequence: TGTGCCAGTAGTATTCGGGGCAATGAGCAGTTCTTC. Its translation: CASSIRGNEQFF. Together with reference TRBV19 and TRBJ2-1, the CDR3 gives the full variable domain: DGGITQSPKYLFRKEGQNVTLSCEQNLNHDAMYWYRQDPGQGLRLIYYSQIVNDFQKGDIAEGYSVSREKKESFPLTVTSAQKNPTAFYLCASSIRGNEQFFGPGTRLTVL.

The gene calls are TRBV9 and TRBJ1-1; perhaps TRBD1 as D (6 bases). CDR1 is SGDLS and CDR2 is YYNGEE in the germline V gene. There are 14 residues in the CDR3. Deletions cut 0 bases from V and 7 bases from J, with 13 bases between. CDR3 sequence (DNA): TGTGCCAGCAGCGTAGTGGGGGGGGCTGGTGAAGCTTTCTTT. Translated: CASSVVGGAGEAFF.

The chain is built from TRBV6-2 or TRBV6-3 and TRBJ2-7; D assignment may be TRBD1 or TRBD2 (5 bases each). Trimming left V 4 bases short and J 0 bases short, with 16 bases between. This CDR3 is 16 amino acids long. Germline values: CDR1 MNHEY, CDR2 SVGEGT. The DNA for the CDR3 is TGTGCCAGCAGTTCGCCGGGGCAGTTGAGCTCCTACGAGCAGTACTTC. Translated, it gives CASSSPGQLSSYEQYF.

The rearrangement links TRBV24-1 to TRBJ1-2, with D tentatively TRBD1 (6 bases). This CDR3 has 14 residues. Trimming shortened V by 6 bases and J by 3 bases, and 13 bases separated the two germline ends. Germline CDR1 is KGHDR and CDR2 is SFDVKD. CDR3 in amino acids: CATSHGSGDYGYTF. The DNA of the CDR3 is TGTGCCACCAGTCACGGATCAGGGGACTATGGCTACACCTTC.

The table lists this clone with a few counts. The rearrangement uses TRBV27 and TRBJ1-1; D gene unclear. V shed 5 bases and J shed 3 bases, with 7 bases lying between them. Germline assignment: CDR1 MNHEY and CDR2 SMNVEV (reference sequence). The CDR3 length is 12 residues. CDR3 sequence reads: CASSGVYTEAFF. The CDR3, as DNA: TGTGCCAGCAGTGGGGTCTACACTGAAGCTTTCTTT.

V and J are TRBV7-2 and TRBJ1-2; no clear D. CDR1 SGHTA and CDR2 FQGNSA come from the germline V gene. Trimming stripped 1 base from V and 8 bases from J, with 8 bases between. The CDR3 runs 12 residues. In nucleotides, the CDR3 is TGTGCCAGCAGCTTAGGCATATGGGGCTACACCTTC. The encoded protein is CASSLGIWGYTF.

The J gene is TRBJ2-5, the V gene TRBV7-6; possibly TRBD2 for D (6 bases). The V gene lost 2 bases and the J gene lost 2 bases, with 12 bases spanning the gap. The CDR3 loop spans 15 amino acids. Germline loops: CDR1 SGHVS, CDR2 FNYEAQ. The CDR3 DNA reads TGTGCCAGCAGCTTATCGGGACTGGAACAAGAGACCCAGTACTTC. Its protein is CASSLSGLEQETQYF.

V and J are TRBV7-2 and TRBJ1-5; 7 bases fit TRBD1. The length of the CDR3 is 15 residues. The germline CDR1 and CDR2 sequences are SGHTA and FQGNSA. Trimming at V came to 5 bases and at J to 8 bases, leaving 12 bases not matched to a gene. In DNA form, the CDR3 reads TGTGCCAGCAGCCCTAGGGGACAGCTAATCGAGCCCCAGCATTTT. Protein sequence: CASSPRGQLIEPQHF.

V is TRBV7-3 and J is TRBJ2-2, with D uncertain. V was clipped by 5 bases and J by 1 base, with 8 bases between them. Germline assignment: CDR1 SGHTA and CDR2 FQGTGA. This CDR3 has 14 residues. The CDR3 sequence is CASSRQRNTGELFF. The CDR3 bases are TGTGCCAGCAGCCGCCAGCGGAACACCGGGGAGCTGTTTTTT.

This rearrangement joins TRBV30 to TRBJ2-3, with 7 bases identical to TRBD1. Germline assignment: CDR1 GTSNPN and CDR2 SVGIG (reference sequence). V dropped 2 bases and J dropped 3; count of bases not matched to a gene: 8. The CDR3 is 15 residues long. In nucleotides, the CDR3 is TGTGCCTGGAGTCGGGACAGCCGCGAAACAGATACGCAGTATTTT. This encodes CAWSRDSRETDTQYF. The variable domain in full, with the rest retrieved from reference TRBV30 and TRBJ2-3, is SQTIHQWPATLVQPVGSPLSLECTVEGTSNPNLYWYRQAAGRGLQLLFYSVGIGQISSEVPQNLSASRPQDRQFILSSKKLLLSDSGFYLCAWSRDSRETDTQYFGPGTRLTVL.

The chain has TRBV6-1 and TRBJ1-5; D is perhaps TRBD1 (6 bases). Germline V gives CDR1 MNHNS, CDR2 SASEGT. V lost 1 base and J 3 bases, leaving 13 bases between the germline ends. The CDR3 contains 16 residues. The CDR3 region is CASSEVTGRFNQPQHF. CDR3 DNA sequence: TGTGCCAGCAGTGAAGTGACAGGACGCTTCAATCAGCCCCAGCATTTT.

This clone was picked up a small number of times. This chain joins TRBV5-1 and TRBJ1-4; unclear D gene. The CDR3 contains 16 residues. Trimming took 0 bases from V and 0 from J, leaving 9 bases between them. CDR1 is SGHRS, CDR2 YFSETQ, per germline. CDR3 loop: CASSLAPATTNEKLFF. DNA of the CDR3: TGCGCCAGCAGCTTGGCCCCGGCAACAACTAATGAAAAACTGTTTTTT.

The chain couples TRBV6-5 to TRBJ1-1, with a tentative D call TRBD1 (6 bases). Germline values: CDR1 MNHEY, CDR2 SVGAGI. This CDR3 region has 14 residues. Trimming stripped 6 bases from V and 5 bases from J, with 16 bases between. As DNA, the CDR3 is TGTGCCAGCAGCCTACAGGGAGGAAGGACTGAAGCTTTCTTT. It specifies CASSLQGGRTEAFF.

This clone was counted between two and nine times. In DNA form, the CDR3 reads TGTGCCAGCAGTTACGAGGCTCCGTGGAGGTCGGAAGCTTTCTTT. Protein product: CASSYEAPWRSEAFF. V usage is TRBV6-5 and J usage is TRBJ1-1; D call uncertain. Germline V gene sequence: CDR1 MNHEY, CDR2 SVGAGI. V was trimmed by 2 bases and J by 8 bases, leaving 18 bases between them. This CDR3 has 15 residues.

This chain links TRBV7-9 with TRBJ2-6; D uncertain. Germline CDR1 SEHNR, CDR2 FQNEAQ (reference sequence). V lost 10 bases and J 0 bases, leaving 13 bases between the germline ends. The CDR3 runs to 15 residues. The CDR3 region is CAIVITGSGANVLTF. The CDR3 region has the DNA TGTGCCATCGTTATAACCGGCTCTGGGGCCAACGTCCTGACTTTC.

The genes are TRBV6-5 and TRBJ1-3; possible D gene TRBD1, 6 bases. CDR1 and CDR2 (germline): MNHEY, SVGAGI. The CDR3 is made up of 14 amino acids. V was cut by 10 bases and J by 0 bases, with 13 bases left in between. CDR3 sequence: CATATGTSGNTIYF. In DNA form, the CDR3 reads TGTGCCACTGCGACAGGAACCTCTGGAAACACCATATATTTT.

The chain uses TRBV25-1 and TRBJ2-2, with 8 bases aligning to TRBD2. Per germline, CDR1 MGHDK and CDR2 SYGVNS. The CDR3 is 16 amino acids. After removal of 5 bases from V and 3 bases from J, the junction contained 8 bases not matched to a gene. For the CDR3, the DNA is TGTGCCAGCAGTTCTGCGGGGACTAGGGACACCGGGGAGCTGTTTTTT. Translation gives CASSSAGTRDTGELFF. Variable domain in full (rest from reference TRBV25-1 and TRBJ2-2): EADIYQTPRYLVIGTGKKITLECSQTMGHDKMYWYQQDPGMELHLIHYSYGVNSTEKGDLSSESTVSRIRTEHFPLTLESARPSHTSQYLCASSSAGTRDTGELFFGEGSRLTVL.

The chain carries TRBV15 and TRBJ1-2; TRBD1 matches 12 bases. The CDR3 is made up of 16 amino acids. CDR1 and CDR2 from the germline V gene are LNHNV and YYDKDF (reference sequence). The V and J ends lost 1 base and 7 bases, in that order; junction bases with no gene match: 7. The CDR3 bases are TGTGCCACCAGCAGAGCCGGGACAGGGGGCGCCGCTGGCTACACCTTC. Encoded protein: CATSRAGTGGAAGYTF.

The chain is built from TRBV15 and TRBJ2-2, with D possibly being TRBD1 or TRBD2 (5 bases each). With 6 bases removed from V and 5 bases from J, the gap between germline ends came to 22 bases. The germline gives CDR1 LNHNV, CDR2 YYDKDF (reference sequence). This CDR3 contains 17 residues. The chain's CDR3 is CATRAPRDLTPTGELFF. In nucleotides, the CDR3 is TGTGCCACCAGAGCCCCCCGGGACCTGACCCCAACCGGGGAGCTGTTTTTT.

The chain has TRBV6-5 and TRBJ2-3; 8 nucleotides align to TRBD1. The CDR3 extends over 15 amino acids. Germline CDR1 MNHEY, CDR2 SVGAGI. With 11 bases clipped from V and 6 bases from J, the junction kept 16 bases outside the gene matches. The CDR3 loop is CAASRGQGAMDTQYF. CDR3 sequence (DNA): TGTGCCGCCAGTCGAGGGCAGGGGGCGATGGATACGCAGTATTTT.

V and J are TRBV12-3 or TRBV12-4 and TRBJ1-1, with D possibly TRBD1 on 6 matching bases. V was trimmed by 0 bases and J by 11 bases, leaving 7 bases between them. The CDR3 totals 11 residues. CDR3 bases: TGTGCCAGCAGTTTAGCCAGGGGCGCTTTCTTT. Translating gives CASSLARGAFF.

The V call is TRBV11-2, the J call TRBJ1-6; 11 nucleotides agree with TRBD1. CDR1 and CDR2 from the germline V gene are SGHAT and FQNNGV. V gave up 4 bases and J gave up 9 bases; unmatched junction bases: 8. The CDR3 spans 16 residues. The CDR3 reads CASSSEVGTGGSPLHF. The CDR3 bases are TGTGCCAGCAGCTCAGAGGTCGGGACAGGGGGTTCACCCCTCCACTTT.

The chain carries TRBV13 and TRBJ2-7, with D possibly called TRBD1 or TRBD2 (6 bases each). The germline CDR1 and CDR2 sequences are PRHDT and FYEKMQ (reference sequence). V lost 4 bases to trimming and J lost 5 bases, with 18 bases between them. This CDR3 is built from 15 residues. The CDR3 loop is CASSSSLGGRDEQYF. Written as DNA, the CDR3 is TGTGCCAGCAGCTCCTCCCTGGGGGGCCGAGACGAGCAGTACTTC.

The chain uses TRBV24-1 and TRBJ2-1, with TRBD2 as a possible D gene (6 bases). V dropped 5 bases and J dropped 4 bases, with 14 bases sitting between them. CDR1 and CDR2 from the germline V gene are KGHDR and SFDVKD. CDR3 length equals 15 residues. CDR3 nucleotide sequence: TGTGCCACCAGTGGGGGAGGAGGAGGATACAATGAGCAGTTCTTC. Its protein is CATSGGGGGYNEQFF.

This clone appeared a single time. The chain links TRBV2 to TRBJ2-7; no clear D. The V gene lost 5 bases and the J gene lost 9 bases, with 11 bases spanning the gap. Germline-derived CDR1 and CDR2 are SNHLY and FYNNEI. CDR3 length: 11 residues. Here the CDR3 DNA reads TGTGCCAGCAGTCTCCAGACCACGCAGTACTTC. It is translated as CASSLQTTQYF.